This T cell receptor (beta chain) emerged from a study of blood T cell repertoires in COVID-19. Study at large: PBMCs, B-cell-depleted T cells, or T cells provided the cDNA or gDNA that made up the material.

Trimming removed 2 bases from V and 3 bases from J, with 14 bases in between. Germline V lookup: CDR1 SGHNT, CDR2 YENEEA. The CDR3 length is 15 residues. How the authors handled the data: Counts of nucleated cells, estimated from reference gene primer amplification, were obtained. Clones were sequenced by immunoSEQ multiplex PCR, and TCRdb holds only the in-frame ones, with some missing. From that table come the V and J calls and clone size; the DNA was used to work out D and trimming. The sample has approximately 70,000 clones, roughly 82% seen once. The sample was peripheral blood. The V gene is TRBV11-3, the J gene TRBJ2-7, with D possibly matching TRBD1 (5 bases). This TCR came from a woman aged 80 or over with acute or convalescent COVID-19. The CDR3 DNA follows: TGTGCCAGCAGCTTAAGGGGCCAAGTAGGCTACGAGCAGTACTTC. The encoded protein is CASSLRGQVGYEQYF.